Listed here is a single T cell receptor (beta chain). Its antigen is unidentified. CDR3 size: 15 residues. Trimming cost V 2 bases and J 3 bases; bases outside gene matches: 4. Germline assignment: CDR1 SGHTA and CDR2 FQGNSA. The sample originates from a study of multiple sclerosis patients with progressive multifocal leukoencephalopathy. General study results and limits: Whether JC virus or general immunocompromise explains the findings remained unclear.

This was a survey-level run. Spiked into each PCR were synthetic inline TR CDR3 controls of all V-J pairings. Assay used: immunoSEQ multiplex PCR; TCRdb lists only in-frame clones, some missing. The sample lists fewer than 40,000 clones; nearly 95% were seen once. The sample's time point: before natalizumab initiation. Every listed patient previously received interferon beta; all PML patients were women. The receptor was isolated from a man younger than 40 with multiple sclerosis. The sample taken for sequencing was PBMCs. The rearrangement joins TRBV7-2 to TRBJ2-1; TRBD2 matches 7 bases. The CDR3 bases are TGTGCCAGCAGCTTATTCGGGGGGATCTACAATGAGCAGTTCTTC. Residues: CASSLFGGIYNEQFF. The whole variable domain, remainder taken from reference TRBV7-2 and TRBJ2-1, is GAGVSQSPSNKVTEKGKDVELRCDPISGHTALYWYRQSLGQGLEFLIYFQGNSAPDKSGLPSDRFSAERTGGSVSTLTIQRTQQEDSAVYLCASSLFGGIYNEQFFGPGTRLTVL.